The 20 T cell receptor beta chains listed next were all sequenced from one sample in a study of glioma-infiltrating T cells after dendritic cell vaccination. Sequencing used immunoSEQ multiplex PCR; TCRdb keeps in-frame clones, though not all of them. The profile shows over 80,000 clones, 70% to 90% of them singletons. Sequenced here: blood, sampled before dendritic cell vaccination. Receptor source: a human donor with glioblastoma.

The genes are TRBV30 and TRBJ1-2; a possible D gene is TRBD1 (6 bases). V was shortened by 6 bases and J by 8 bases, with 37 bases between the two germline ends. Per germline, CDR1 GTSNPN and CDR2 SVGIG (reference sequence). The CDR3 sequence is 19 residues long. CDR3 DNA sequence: TGTGCCTGCACACTTAACGCCGGGGGGCTATCAGCCCTTTATCGGGGCTACACCTTC. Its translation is CACTLNAGGLSALYRGYTF.

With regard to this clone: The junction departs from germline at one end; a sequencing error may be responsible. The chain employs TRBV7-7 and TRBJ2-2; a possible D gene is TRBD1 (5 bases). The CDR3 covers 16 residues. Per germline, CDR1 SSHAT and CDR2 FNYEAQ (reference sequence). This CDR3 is CASSPLRQGATGELFF. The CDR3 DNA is TGTGCTAGCAGCCCGCTGCGTCAGGGTGCCACCGGGGAGCTGTTTTTT.

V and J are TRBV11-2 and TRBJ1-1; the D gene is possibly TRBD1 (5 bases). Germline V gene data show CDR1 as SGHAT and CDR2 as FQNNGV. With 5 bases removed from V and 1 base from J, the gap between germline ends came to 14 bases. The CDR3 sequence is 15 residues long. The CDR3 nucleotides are TGTGCCAGCAGCCGGGGGTGGGGGGAGAACACTGAAGCTTTCTTT. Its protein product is CASSRGWGENTEAFF.

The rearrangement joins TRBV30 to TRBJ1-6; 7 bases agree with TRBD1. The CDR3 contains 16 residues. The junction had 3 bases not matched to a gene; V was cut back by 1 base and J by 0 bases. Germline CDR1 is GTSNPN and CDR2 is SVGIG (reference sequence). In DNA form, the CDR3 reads TGTGCCTGGAGTGAAAGGGACAGCTCCTATAATTCACCCCTCCACTTT. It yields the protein CAWSERDSSYNSPLHF.

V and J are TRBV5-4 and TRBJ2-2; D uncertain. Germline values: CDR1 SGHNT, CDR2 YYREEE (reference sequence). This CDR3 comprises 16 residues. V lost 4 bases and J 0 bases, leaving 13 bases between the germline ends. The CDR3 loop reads CASSLFGAANTGELFF. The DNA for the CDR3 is TGTGCCAGCAGCCTCTTCGGTGCGGCGAACACCGGGGAGCTGTTTTTT.

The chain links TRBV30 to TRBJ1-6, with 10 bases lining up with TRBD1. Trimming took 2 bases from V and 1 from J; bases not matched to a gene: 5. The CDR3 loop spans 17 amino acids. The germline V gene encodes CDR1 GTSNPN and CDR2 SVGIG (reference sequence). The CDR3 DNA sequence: TGTGCCTGGAGTTCGGACAGGGGGTTTTCCTATAATTCACCCCTCCACTTT. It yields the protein CAWSSDRGFSYNSPLHF.

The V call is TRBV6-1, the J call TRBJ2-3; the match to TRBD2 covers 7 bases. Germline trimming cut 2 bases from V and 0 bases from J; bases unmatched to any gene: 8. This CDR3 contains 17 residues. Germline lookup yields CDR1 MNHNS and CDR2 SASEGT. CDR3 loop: CASSELGGSPSTDTQYF. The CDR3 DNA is TGTGCCAGCAGTGAATTGGGCGGGAGCCCCAGCACAGATACGCAGTATTTT.

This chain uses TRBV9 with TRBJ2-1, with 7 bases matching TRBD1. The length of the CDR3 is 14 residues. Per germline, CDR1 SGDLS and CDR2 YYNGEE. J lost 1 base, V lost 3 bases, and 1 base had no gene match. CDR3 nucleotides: TGTGCCAGCAGCGCGGGACAGTCCTACAATGAGCAGTTCTTC. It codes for CASSAGQSYNEQFF. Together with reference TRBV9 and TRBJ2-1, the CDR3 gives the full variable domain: DSGVTQTPKHLITATGQRVTLRCSPRSGDLSVYWYQQSLDQGLQFLIQYYNGEERAKGNILERFSAQQFPDLHSELNLSSLELGDSALYFCASSAGQSYNEQFFGPGTRLTVL.

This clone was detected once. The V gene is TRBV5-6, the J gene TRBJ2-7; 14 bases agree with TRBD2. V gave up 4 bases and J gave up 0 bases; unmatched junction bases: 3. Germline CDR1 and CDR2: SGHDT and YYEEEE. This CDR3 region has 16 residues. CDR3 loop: CASSRTSGGYSYEQYF. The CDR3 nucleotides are TGTGCCAGCAGCAGGACTAGCGGGGGGTACTCCTACGAGCAGTACTTC.

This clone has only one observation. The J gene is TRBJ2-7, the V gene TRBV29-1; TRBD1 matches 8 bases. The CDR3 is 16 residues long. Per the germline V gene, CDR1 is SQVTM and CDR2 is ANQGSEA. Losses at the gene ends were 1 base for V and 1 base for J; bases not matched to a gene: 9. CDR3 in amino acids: CSVEGLAGQESYEQYF. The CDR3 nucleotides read TGCAGCGTTGAAGGGTTGGCGGGACAGGAGTCCTACGAGCAGTACTTC.

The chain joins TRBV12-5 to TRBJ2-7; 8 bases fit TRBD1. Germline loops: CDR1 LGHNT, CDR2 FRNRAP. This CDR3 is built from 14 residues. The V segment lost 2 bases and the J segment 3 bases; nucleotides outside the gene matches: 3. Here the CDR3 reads CASGLSGGGYEQYF. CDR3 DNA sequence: TGTGCTAGTGGTTTGTCAGGGGGCGGCTACGAGCAGTACTTC.

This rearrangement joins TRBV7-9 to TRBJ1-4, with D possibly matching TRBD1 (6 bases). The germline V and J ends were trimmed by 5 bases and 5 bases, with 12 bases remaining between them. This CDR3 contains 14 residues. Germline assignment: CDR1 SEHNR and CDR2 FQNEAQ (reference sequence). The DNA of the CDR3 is TGTGCCAGCAGCGCCGCAACAGGGAATGAAAAACTGTTTTTT. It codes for CASSAATGNEKLFF.

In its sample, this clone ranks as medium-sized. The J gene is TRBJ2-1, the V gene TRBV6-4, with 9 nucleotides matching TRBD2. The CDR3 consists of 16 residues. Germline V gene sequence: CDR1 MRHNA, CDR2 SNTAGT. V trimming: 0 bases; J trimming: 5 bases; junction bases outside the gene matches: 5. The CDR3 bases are TGTGCCAGCAGTGACTCCGGGCTAGCGGGACACAATGAGCAGTTCTTC. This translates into CASSDSGLAGHNEQFF.

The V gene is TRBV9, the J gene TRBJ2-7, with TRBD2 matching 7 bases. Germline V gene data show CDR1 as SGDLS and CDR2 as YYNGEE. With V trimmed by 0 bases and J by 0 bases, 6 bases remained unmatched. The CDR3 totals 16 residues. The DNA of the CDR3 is TGTGCCAGCAGCGTAGAGGCTCCGGGGGGCTCCTACGAGCAGTACTTC. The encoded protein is CASSVEAPGGSYEQYF.

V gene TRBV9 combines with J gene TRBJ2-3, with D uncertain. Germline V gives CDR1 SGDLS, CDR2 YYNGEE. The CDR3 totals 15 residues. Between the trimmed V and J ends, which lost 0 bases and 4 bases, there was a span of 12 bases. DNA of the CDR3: TGTGCCAGCAGCGTAGGTCGCAGTAAAGCAGATACGCAGTATTTT. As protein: CASSVGRSKADTQYF.

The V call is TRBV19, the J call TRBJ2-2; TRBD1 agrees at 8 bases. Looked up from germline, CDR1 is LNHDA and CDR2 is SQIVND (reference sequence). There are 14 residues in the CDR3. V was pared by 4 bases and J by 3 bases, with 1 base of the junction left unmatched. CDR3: CASSNRGDTGELFF. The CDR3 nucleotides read TGTGCCAGTAGTAACAGGGGGGACACCGGGGAGCTGTTTTTT.

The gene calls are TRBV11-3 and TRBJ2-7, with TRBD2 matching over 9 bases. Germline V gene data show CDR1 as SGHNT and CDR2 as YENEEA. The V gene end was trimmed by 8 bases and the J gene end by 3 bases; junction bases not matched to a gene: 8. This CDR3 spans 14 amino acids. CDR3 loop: CASGSSGSFYEQYF. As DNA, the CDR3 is TGTGCCAGCGGGAGTAGCGGGAGTTTCTACGAGCAGTACTTC.

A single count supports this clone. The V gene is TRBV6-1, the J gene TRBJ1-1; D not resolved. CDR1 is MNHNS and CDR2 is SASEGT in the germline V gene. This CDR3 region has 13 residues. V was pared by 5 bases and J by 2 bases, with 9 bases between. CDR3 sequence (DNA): TGTGCCAGCAGTTGGGCGGGTAACACTGAAGCTTTCTTT. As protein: CASSWAGNTEAFF.

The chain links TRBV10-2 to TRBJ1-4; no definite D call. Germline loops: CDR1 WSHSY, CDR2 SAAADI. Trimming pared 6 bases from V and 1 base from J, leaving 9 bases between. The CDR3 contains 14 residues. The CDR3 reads CASRGGVTNEKLFF. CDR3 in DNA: TGCGCCAGCAGGGGTGGAGTAACTAATGAAAAACTGTTTTTT.

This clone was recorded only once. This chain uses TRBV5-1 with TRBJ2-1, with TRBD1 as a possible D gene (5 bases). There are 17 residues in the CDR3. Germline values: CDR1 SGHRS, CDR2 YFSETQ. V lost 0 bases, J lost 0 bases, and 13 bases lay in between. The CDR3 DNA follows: TGCGCCAGCAGCTTGGCGTTACAGGCGAGCTCCTACAATGAGCAGTTCTTC. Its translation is CASSLALQASSYNEQFF.